This T cell receptor (beta chain) emerged from a study of a mutant IDH1 vaccine in newly diagnosed glioma. Study-wide background: Males made up about 62% and females approximately 38% of treated patients, whose mean age was approximately 43 years. At week 35 came visit V12, and visit V13 followed at week 47.

Trimming removed 0 bases at V and 0 bases at J, with 9 bases between. CDR1 and CDR2 (germline): KGHSH, LQKENI. This CDR3 region has 15 residues. Documented time point: week 35, safety follow-up. Vaccine doses each comprised 300 ug of mutant IDH1 20-mer peptide, with topical imiquimod. Produced via immunoSEQ multiplex PCR; TCRdb's table is partial and in-frame only. The sample lists around 57,000 clones, 84% occurring once. This clone is a singleton in its sample. Antigen unknown. This chain uses TRBV18 with TRBJ2-7; D might be TRBD2 (6 bases). The TCR comes from a young man with glioma. Sequencing was performed on PBMCs, taken from a glioma patient whose treatment included an IDH1 peptide vaccine. The CDR3 coding sequence is TGTGCCAGCTCACCACCGGGACTGAACTCCTACGAGCAGTACTTC. This encodes CASSPPGLNSYEQYF.